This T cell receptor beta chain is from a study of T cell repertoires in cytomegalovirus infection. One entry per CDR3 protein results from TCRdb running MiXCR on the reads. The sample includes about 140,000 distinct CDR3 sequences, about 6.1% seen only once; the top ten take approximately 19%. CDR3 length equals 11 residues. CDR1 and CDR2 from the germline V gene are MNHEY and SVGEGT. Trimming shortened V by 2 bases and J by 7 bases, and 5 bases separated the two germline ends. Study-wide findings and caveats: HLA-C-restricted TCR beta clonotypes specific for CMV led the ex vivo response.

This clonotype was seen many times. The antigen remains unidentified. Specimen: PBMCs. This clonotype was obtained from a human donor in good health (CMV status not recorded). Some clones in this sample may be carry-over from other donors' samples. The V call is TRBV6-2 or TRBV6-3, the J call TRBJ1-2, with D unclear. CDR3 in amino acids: CASSYVGGYTF. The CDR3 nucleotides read TGTGCCAGCAGTTACGTCGGTGGCTACACCTTC.